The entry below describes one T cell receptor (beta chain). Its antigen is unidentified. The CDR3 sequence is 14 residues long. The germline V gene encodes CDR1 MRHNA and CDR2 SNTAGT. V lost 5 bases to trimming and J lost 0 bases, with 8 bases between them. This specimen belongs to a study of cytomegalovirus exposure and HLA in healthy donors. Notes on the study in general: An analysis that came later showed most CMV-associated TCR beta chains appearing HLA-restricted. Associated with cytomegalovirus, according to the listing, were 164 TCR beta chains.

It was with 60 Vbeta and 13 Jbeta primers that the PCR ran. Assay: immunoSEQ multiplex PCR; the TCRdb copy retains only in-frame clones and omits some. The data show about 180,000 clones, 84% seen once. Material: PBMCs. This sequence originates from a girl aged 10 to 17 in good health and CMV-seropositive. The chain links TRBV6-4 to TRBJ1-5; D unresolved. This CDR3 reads CASSLEFSNQPQHF. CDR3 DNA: TGTGCCAGCAGTTTAGAATTTAGCAATCAGCCCCAGCATTTT.